The T cell receptor beta chain under discussion was sequenced for a study of monozygotic twins with inflammatory bowel disease. The CDR3 has 12 amino acids. Germline CDR1 SGHTA, CDR2 FQGNSA. TCRdb derives one entry per CDR3 protein from the 5' RACE reads, leaving out DNA. This listing includes about 140,000 distinct CDR3 sequences. The genes are TRBV7-2 and TRBJ2-7. The sequence was obtained from a human donor with ulcerative colitis or Crohn's disease, or a healthy co-twin of an affected twin (not recorded which). The sample comprised blood. CDR3 in amino acids: CASSLWVGEQYF.